This T cell receptor (beta chain) was recorded in a study of cytomegalovirus exposure and HLA in healthy donors. The study ran its PCR with 60 Vbeta and 13 Jbeta primers. Here immunoSEQ multiplex PCR was the method, and the copy in TCRdb shows in-frame clones only, minus some. There are 190,000 or so clones in the sample; 70% to 80% occur only once, and approximately 1.4% lies in the top ten. The sample holds a few counts of this clone. Germline CDR1 KGHSH, CDR2 LQKENI. With V trimmed by 8 bases and J by 5 bases, 10 bases remained unmatched. The CDR3 loop spans 14 amino acids. This clonotype was obtained from a girl aged 10 to 17 in good health and CMV-seropositive. Sample: PBMCs. The genes are TRBV18 and TRBJ2-7; 9 positions agree with TRBD1. CDR3 sequence reads: CASALDRGSHEQYF. The DNA for the CDR3 is TGTGCCAGCGCCTTGGACAGGGGATCTCACGAGCAGTACTTC.